The 13 T cell receptor beta chains below come from one sample, sequenced in a study of PD-1 blockade in classical Hodgkin lymphoma. Clones were sequenced by immunoSEQ multiplex PCR, and TCRdb holds only the in-frame ones, with some missing. Of about 41,000 clones in the sample, roughly three quarters were seen once. Following autologous stem cell transplantation, relapse occurred in every patient, and exposure to brentuximab vedotin varied. Source: peripheral blood mononuclear cells (PBMCs), taken at baseline. These receptors all come from a human donor with classical Hodgkin lymphoma.

The chain recombines TRBV5-1 with TRBJ2-6; 7 nucleotides agree with TRBD1. This CDR3 has 17 residues. J gave up 1 base and V 3 bases, and 7 bases lay outside the gene matches. Germline-derived CDR1 and CDR2 are SGHRS and YFSETQ. CDR3 residues: CASSSTTGSSGANVLTF. CDR3 nucleotide sequence: TGCGCCAGCAGCTCAACGACAGGGAGTTCTGGGGCCAACGTCCTGACTTTC.

This chain links TRBV9 with TRBJ1-2; 10 bases align to TRBD1. The germline V gene encodes CDR1 SGDLS and CDR2 YYNGEE. Trimming cost V 3 bases and J 5 bases; bases outside gene matches: 4. This CDR3 has 14 residues. The CDR3 DNA reads as TGTGCCAGCAGCGCGACAGGGGGCTTGTATGGCTACACCTTC. Protein: CASSATGGLYGYTF. Variable domain in full (rest from reference TRBV9 and TRBJ1-2): DSGVTQTPKHLITATGQRVTLRCSPRSGDLSVYWYQQSLDQGLQFLIQYYNGEERAKGNILERFSAQQFPDLHSELNLSSLELGDSALYFCASSATGGLYGYTFGSGTRLTVV.

This chain's CDR3 is CASSSSGGEKLFF. CDR3 in DNA: TGCGCCAGCAGCTCCTCAGGGGGTGAAAAACTGTTTTTT. The chain links TRBV5-1 to TRBJ1-4; 7 bases are shared with TRBD1. With V trimmed by 3 bases and J by 7 bases, 3 bases remained unmatched. Germline CDR1 SGHRS, CDR2 YFSETQ. The CDR3 runs to 13 residues. The full variable domain, completed using reference TRBV5-1 and TRBJ1-4, is KAGVTQTPRYLIKTRGQQVTLSCSPISGHRSVSWYQQTPGQGLQFLFEYFSETQRNKGNFPGRFSGRQFSNSRSEMNVSTLELGDSALYLCASSSSGGEKLFFGSGTQLSVL.

The chain carries TRBV18 and TRBJ2-7, with 9 positions matching TRBD1. Germline CDR1 reads KGHSH; CDR2 reads LQKENI. Trimming removed 2 bases from V and 3 bases from J; junction bases left unmatched: 2. The CDR3 extends over 14 amino acids. The chain's CDR3 is CASSPETGGYEQYF. The CDR3 region has the DNA TGTGCCAGCTCACCAGAGACAGGGGGCTACGAGCAGTACTTC. Looking up the rest from reference TRBV18 and TRBJ2-7 gives the full variable domain: NAGVMQNPRHLVRRRGQEARLRCSPMKGHSHVYWYRQLPEEGLKFMVYLQKENIIDESGMPKERFSAEFPKEGPSILRIQQVVRGDSAAYFCASSPETGGYEQYFGPGTRLTVT.

This chain links TRBV6-4 with TRBJ2-1, with a weak D call TRBD2 (5 bases). CDR3 size: 13 residues. V lost 0 bases and J lost 10, with 10 bases in between. Germline loops: CDR1 MRHNA, CDR2 SNTAGT. DNA for the CDR3: TGTGCCAGCAGTGACTCGGCGAGCGGAGAGCAGTTCTTC. Its protein product is CASSDSASGEQFF.

This chain links TRBV5-1 with TRBJ1-3, with no clear D. The CDR3 is 13 residues long. V dropped 4 bases and J dropped 4 bases, with 9 bases sitting between them. CDR1 and CDR2 (germline): SGHRS, YFSETQ. The CDR3: CASSLGLGNTIYF. The DNA of the CDR3 is TGCGCCAGCAGCCTCGGACTGGGAAACACCATATATTTT.

The rearrangement links TRBV12-5 to TRBJ2-1, with D maybe TRBD2 (6 bases). The CDR3 length is 13 residues. Germline V CDR1 and CDR2: LGHNT, FRNRAP. The ends were cut back, 6 bases at V and 5 bases at J, with 11 bases in the middle. CDR3 nucleotides: TGTGCTAGTGGAGGACTAAGGGACAATGAGCAGTTCTTC. Translating it yields CASGGLRDNEQFF.

V and J are TRBV2 and TRBJ2-1; 7 nucleotides align to TRBD2. The germline CDR1 and CDR2 sequences are SNHLY and FYNNEI. The junction had 6 bases not matched to a gene; V was cut back by 3 bases and J by 7 bases. This CDR3 has 14 residues. CDR3 sequence reads: CASSDRTSMNEQFF. The DNA for the CDR3 is TGTGCCAGCAGTGATAGGACTAGTATGAATGAGCAGTTCTTC.

CDR3 loop: CASSLQGSNQPQHF. The CDR3 DNA sequence: TGTGCCAGCAGCTTACAAGGTAGCAATCAGCCCCAGCATTTT. The J gene is TRBJ1-5, the V gene TRBV5-5; no clear D gene. This CDR3 spans 14 amino acids. Between the trimmed V and J ends, which lost 2 bases and 0 bases, there was a span of 6 bases. CDR1 is SGHKS, CDR2 YYEKEE, per germline (reference sequence).

The gene calls are TRBV11-2 and TRBJ2-2; 8 bases are a match to TRBD2. The ends lost 1 base at V and 7 bases at J; junction bases unmatched: 5. Germline CDR1 and CDR2: SGHAT and FQNNGV. The CDR3 totals 15 residues. The CDR3 sequence: CASSLAGGPGGELFF. The CDR3 DNA sequence: TGTGCCAGCAGCTTAGCGGGAGGGCCCGGCGGGGAGCTGTTTTTT.

The chain employs TRBV6-6 and TRBJ1-1; D is ambiguous. The CDR3 is 13 amino acids. Per germline, CDR1 MNHNY and CDR2 SVGAGI (reference sequence). The V gene lost 2 bases and the J gene lost 5 bases, with 9 bases spanning the gap. As DNA, the CDR3 is TGTGCCAGCAGTTACACCGGGAAGACTGAAGCTTTCTTT. Amino acid sequence: CASSYTGKTEAFF.

This clone has just one count. The chain combines TRBV7-9 with TRBJ1-4; D call uncertain. Germline V lookup: CDR1 SEHNR, CDR2 FQNEAQ (reference sequence). The V end lost 3 bases, the J end lost 6 bases, and 11 bases lay between the germline ends. There are 14 residues in the CDR3. CDR3 in DNA: TGTGCCAGCAGCTTTGCGGTGTTAGATGAAAAACTGTTTTTT. This sequence encodes CASSFAVLDEKLFF.

The sample holds one count of this clone. V is TRBV30 and J is TRBJ1-1, with D unclear. Deletions cut 0 bases from V and 0 bases from J, with 5 bases between. The CDR3 is 13 residues long. In germline, CDR1 is GTSNPN, CDR2 SVGIG (reference sequence). CDR3 nucleotides: TGTGCCTGGAGTGTAGTTTTGAACACTGAAGCTTTCTTT. This gives the protein CAWSVVLNTEAFF.